This TCR beta chain was identified during a study of T cells in Graves' hyperthyroidism and ophthalmopathy. About the study: Staff took peripheral blood when the initial diagnosis was made, before any treatment began.

Germline lookup yields CDR1 SQVTM and CDR2 ANQGSEA. CDR3 length: 13 residues. The germline V and J ends were trimmed by 6 bases and 6 bases, with 18 bases remaining between them. Study conclusions and caveats: Separation of ophthalmopathy from stable hyperthyroidism was achieved by a 13 V-J model.

It was RNA transcripts that yielded the amplified TCR beta CDR3 regions. HTBI primers were employed in a first-round RT-PCR of the TCR CDR3. Each CDR3 protein is one row after TCRdb ran MiXCR on the multiplex PCR reads. The sample yields around 760,000 distinct CDR3 sequences, 30% to 40% seen once. Patients showing uncontrolled infection, other autoimmune disease, pregnancy or lactation were ineligible. This clonotype has at least ten counts. Its cognate antigen is unknown. Material: blood. This TCR was sampled from a woman in her 40s with Graves' hyperthyroidism. This sequence joins TRBV29-1 and TRBJ2-7; D uncertain. The CDR3 sequence: CSVAPDVGSEQYF. Written as DNA, the CDR3 is TGCAGCGTGGCCCCGGACGTTGGTTCCGAGCAGTACTTC.